This note documents a single T cell receptor (beta chain) sequence. As yet, its antigen is unknown. These data come from a study of STAT3 mutations in large granular lymphocyte leukemia. The wider study: Roughly half of the longitudinally sequenced T-LGLL patients carried detectable canonical activating STAT3 mutations. Immunosuppressive therapy was given to more than half of T-LGLL patients. Study results and caveats: Clonal expansion was inferred from other time points because no sample existed at each clone's first appearance. A small but highly pathogenic clone may have been missed. At least one immunodominant TCR beta clonotype appeared in every T-cell large granular lymphocyte leukemia patient.

Repertoires were generated with immunoSEQ multiplex PCR, while TCRdb's copy carries only in-frame clones and drops some. The table shows about 5,200 clones, with 60% to 80% occurring only once. This clonotype was obtained from a human donor with T large granular lymphocyte leukemia. Some clones in this sample may be carry-over from other donors' samples. Material: PBMCs.

CDR3 in amino acids: CSVEGGGDEQYF. CDR3 sequence (DNA): TGCAGCGTTGAAGGGGGTGGCGACGAGCAGTACTTC. The chain couples TRBV29-1 to TRBJ2-7; D gene uncertain. Trimming shortened V by 1 base and J by 5 bases, and 9 bases separated the two germline ends. Germline V gene sequence: CDR1 SQVTM, CDR2 ANQGSEA. The CDR3 length is 12 residues.